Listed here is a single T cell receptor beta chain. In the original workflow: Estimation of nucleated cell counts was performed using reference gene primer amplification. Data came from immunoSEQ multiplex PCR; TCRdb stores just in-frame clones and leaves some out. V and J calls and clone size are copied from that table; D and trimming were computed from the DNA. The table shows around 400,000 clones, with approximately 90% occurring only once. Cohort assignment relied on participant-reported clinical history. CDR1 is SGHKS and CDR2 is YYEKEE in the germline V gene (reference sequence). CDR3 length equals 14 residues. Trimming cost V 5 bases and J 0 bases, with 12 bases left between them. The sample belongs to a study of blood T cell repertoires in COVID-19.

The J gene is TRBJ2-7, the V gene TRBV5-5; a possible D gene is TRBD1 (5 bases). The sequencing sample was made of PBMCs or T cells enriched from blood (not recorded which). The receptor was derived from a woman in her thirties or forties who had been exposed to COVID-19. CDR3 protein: CASREAQGSYEQYF. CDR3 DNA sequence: TGTGCCAGCAGGGAAGCTCAGGGCTCCTACGAGCAGTACTTC.